This TCR beta chain is from a study of blood T cell repertoires in COVID-19. In terms of age and location, participants ranged from roughly 18 to 100 years and lived in fewer than 30 US areas. Participants had their cohort set by participant-reported clinical history. The V gene's germline CDR1 is MGHRA and CDR2 YSYEKL. V dropped 1 base and J dropped 4 bases, with 11 bases sitting between them. The CDR3 extends over 15 amino acids. Profiling relied on immunoSEQ multiplex PCR, and the TCRdb table lists in-frame clones only, not all of them. The sample shows 150,000 to 200,000 clones, 89% of them seen only once.

The clonotype comes from a woman in her thirties or forties with acute COVID-19. The chain couples TRBV4-1 to TRBJ2-1; D remains unclear. Source material: PBMCs or T cells enriched from blood (not recorded which). CDR3 in amino acids: CASSQVLTLYNEQFF. In DNA form, the CDR3 reads TGCGCCAGCAGCCAAGTTCTGACTCTATACAATGAGCAGTTCTTC.